This T cell receptor (beta chain) emerged from a study of cytomegalovirus exposure and HLA in healthy donors. Trimming pared 6 bases from V and 6 bases from J, leaving 11 bases between. The CDR3 covers 12 residues. Germline V gene lookup returns CDR1 SNHLY and CDR2 FYNNEI. The study ran its PCR with 60 Vbeta and 13 Jbeta primers. Repertoires were generated with immunoSEQ multiplex PCR, while TCRdb's copy carries only in-frame clones and drops some. Of some 200,000 clones in the sample, approximately 70% were seen once. The chain uses TRBV2 and TRBJ1-1, with D unclear. Input material: PBMCs. The sequence was obtained from a woman in her 30s in good health and CMV-seronegative. DNA of the CDR3: TGTGCCAGCAGCTATTATGTGGCTGAAGCTTTCTTT. Translated, it gives CASSYYVAEAFF.